These 28 T cell receptor beta chains originate from one sample sequenced in a study of T cells in Graves' hyperthyroidism and ophthalmopathy. Using RNA transcripts as the source, TCR beta CDR3 regions were amplified. HTBI primers were used for first-round RT-PCR of the TCR CDR3. MiXCR, applied by TCRdb to the multiplex PCR reads, yields one record per CDR3 protein. The sample holds fewer than 450,000 distinct CDR3 sequences, roughly 15% seen once. Material for sequencing was blood. These receptors came from a woman aged 55-70 years with Graves' ophthalmopathy.

The gene calls are TRBV7-8 and TRBJ2-3; D unresolved. CDR3 size: 12 residues. V was cut by 5 bases and J by 6 bases, with 9 bases left in between. Germline assignment: CDR1 SGHVS and CDR2 FQNEAQ. CDR3 sequence: CASSAFADTQYF. In DNA form, the CDR3 reads TGTGCCAGCAGCGCCTTTGCGGATACGCAGTATTTT.

This clonotype was observed at least ten times. The rearrangement links TRBV20-1 to TRBJ2-1, with D perhaps matching TRBD1 or TRBD2 (5 bases each). Trimming took off 1 base at V and 0 bases at J, with 13 bases between the two ends. This CDR3 has 16 amino acids. Germline CDR1 reads DFQATT; CDR2 reads SNEGSKA (reference sequence). The CDR3 reads CSARVAGTHSYNEQFF. CDR3 sequence (DNA): TGCAGTGCTAGAGTAGCCGGGACCCACTCCTACAATGAGCAGTTCTTC.

The chain uses TRBV20-1 and TRBJ2-1, with 9 bases aligning to TRBD2. V was pared by 0 bases and J by 6 bases, with 3 bases of the junction left unmatched. The CDR3 sequence is 14 residues long. Germline V gene data show CDR1 as DFQATT and CDR2 as SNEGSKA (reference sequence). The CDR3 protein is CSAREGGRANEQFF. DNA of the CDR3: TGCAGTGCTAGAGAGGGCGGGAGGGCCAATGAGCAGTTCTTC.

This clonotype has more than one count but fewer than ten. The chain uses TRBV30 and TRBJ1-5; perhaps TRBD1 as D (6 bases). Germline V gene sequence: CDR1 GTSNPN, CDR2 SVGIG (reference sequence). CDR3 length equals 13 residues. Trimming took off 2 bases at V and 7 bases at J, with 12 bases between the two ends. CDR3 in amino acids: CAWSTRGWQPQHF. In DNA, the CDR3 is TGTGCCTGGAGTACGAGGGGGTGGCAGCCCCAGCATTTT.

The chain combines TRBV5-4 with TRBJ2-4; D perhaps matches TRBD2 (7 bases). Germline V CDR1 and CDR2: SGHNT, YYREEE (reference sequence). Trimming took 4 bases from V and 2 from J, leaving 13 bases between them. This CDR3 is 15 amino acids long. CDR3 residues: CASSRRGGPKNIQYF. Here the CDR3 DNA reads TGTGCCAGCAGCCGACGCGGGGGCCCCAAAAACATTCAGTACTTC.

The chain couples TRBV9 to TRBJ2-1; TRBD2 matches 8 bases. The trim removed 7 bases at V and 3 bases at J, leaving 9 bases unmatched. Germline loops: CDR1 SGDLS, CDR2 YYNGEE. This CDR3 contains 15 residues. The DNA for the CDR3 is TGTGCCAGCGGACCACTTAGCGGGGTCTACAATGAGCAGTTCTTC. Translated: CASGPLSGVYNEQFF.

The CDR3 loop is CASSDDQGETQYF. The DNA of the CDR3 is TGTGCCAGCAGTGACGACCAGGGGGAGACCCAGTACTTC. The rearrangement joins TRBV6-4 to TRBJ2-5; D possibly corresponds to TRBD1 (6 bases). CDR3 size: 13 residues. CDR1 and CDR2 from the germline V gene are MRHNA and SNTAGT. With 2 bases removed from V and 5 bases from J, the gap between germline ends came to 9 bases.

This clonotype was observed many times. The rearrangement uses TRBV5-1 and TRBJ1-4, with TRBD1 as a possible D gene (6 bases). V gave up 3 bases and J gave up 8 bases, with 11 bases separating them. This CDR3 comprises 13 residues. The germline V gene has CDR1 SGHRS and CDR2 YFSETQ. The CDR3 loop reads CASSSRGREKLFF. CDR3 nucleotide sequence: TGCGCCAGCAGCTCCCGGGGGCGGGAAAAACTGTTTTTT.

This clonotype has just a few counts. The V and J genes are TRBV20-1 and TRBJ1-5; possibly TRBD1 for D (6 bases). The length of the CDR3 is 14 residues. The germline V gene has CDR1 DFQATT and CDR2 SNEGSKA (reference sequence). Trimming removed 6 bases at V and 3 bases at J, with 15 bases between. DNA for the CDR3: TGCAGTGCCCGAGGGGGGGAACCCAATCAGCCCCAGCATTTT. Translation: CSARGGEPNQPQHF.

This clonotype was detected many times. This chain connects TRBV7-3 to TRBJ2-3, with D uncertain. This CDR3 is built from 14 residues. Germline-derived CDR1 and CDR2 are SGHTA and FQGTGA. V lost 5 bases to trimming and J lost 1 base, with 10 bases between them. DNA for the CDR3: TGTGCCAGCAGCCCCTCGAGCGGCACAGATACGCAGTATTTT. This gives the protein CASSPSSGTDTQYF.

This chain uses TRBV7-3 with TRBJ2-2; a possible D gene is TRBD2 (6 bases). V was trimmed by 5 bases and J by 2 bases, leaving 21 bases between them. The CDR3 sequence is 18 residues long. The germline CDR1 and CDR2 sequences are SGHTA and FQGTGA. The CDR3 DNA is TGTGCCAGCAGCCCCAACCTAGCCGGAGGGATTAACACCGGGGAGCTGTTTTTT. It specifies CASSPNLAGGINTGELFF.

This clonotype was seen ten or more times. V is TRBV24-1 and J is TRBJ2-2; the D is unclear. Trimming pared 3 bases from V and 4 bases from J, leaving 11 bases between. The germline gives CDR1 KGHDR, CDR2 SFDVKD. The CDR3 spans 15 residues. The DNA of the CDR3 is TGTGCCACCAGTGATAGTTACACGCGCACCGGGGAGCTGTTTTTT. As protein: CATSDSYTRTGELFF.

This clonotype was counted at least ten times. The chain recombines TRBV7-3 with TRBJ2-3; 8 positions match TRBD2. CDR3 length equals 16 residues. The germline V gene has CDR1 SGHTA and CDR2 FQGTGA. J lost 3 bases, V lost 2 bases, and 7 bases had no gene match. CDR3 region: CASSLGGRPLTDTQYF. In nucleotides, the CDR3 is TGTGCCAGCAGCTTAGGCGGGAGGCCCCTTACAGATACGCAGTATTTT.

The chain recombines TRBV20-1 with TRBJ1-1; D remains unclear. CDR1 is DFQATT and CDR2 is SNEGSKA in the germline V gene (reference sequence). V shed 6 bases and J shed 3 bases, with 11 bases lying between them. CDR3 size: 12 residues. CDR3 DNA: TGCAGTGCAACACGGAGGGACACTGAAGCTTTCTTT. Translation gives CSATRRDTEAFF.

This clonotype occurred a few times. The chain links TRBV10-3 to TRBJ2-1, with 12 bases aligning to TRBD2. This CDR3 has 16 amino acids. Per the germline V gene, CDR1 is ENHRY and CDR2 is SYGVKD. V dropped 5 bases and J dropped 9; count of bases not matched to a gene: 11. The CDR3 protein is CAISTRGLAGGVEQFF. For the CDR3, the DNA is TGTGCCATCAGTACCCGAGGTCTAGCGGGAGGGGTTGAGCAGTTCTTC.

This clonotype appeared many times. V gene TRBV3-1 combines with J gene TRBJ2-7; D is undetermined. The CDR3 has 12 residues. V was pared by 4 bases and J by 5 bases, with 9 bases between. Germline CDR1 is LGHDT and CDR2 is YNNKEL (reference sequence). CDR3 sequence: CASSPSPNEQYF. CDR3 coding DNA: TGTGCCAGCAGCCCAAGTCCCAACGAGCAGTACTTC.

This clonotype was recorded at least ten times. The CDR3 protein is CASSLGLAGTEQFF. Here the CDR3 DNA reads TGTGCCAGCAGCCTTGGACTAGCGGGGACCGAGCAGTTCTTC. The chain carries TRBV7-8 and TRBJ2-1, with 12 bases identical to TRBD2. Germline lookup yields CDR1 SGHVS and CDR2 FQNEAQ. J gave up 10 bases and V 5 bases, and 6 bases lay outside the gene matches. This CDR3 is built from 14 residues.

Notes on this clonotype: This could be a read error, since a much larger clone is one nucleotide away. The V and J genes are TRBV2 and TRBJ2-1, with D maybe TRBD1 (6 bases). CDR1 is SNHLY, CDR2 FYNNEI, per germline. Deletions cut 1 base from V and 10 bases from J, with 11 bases between. The CDR3 has 13 amino acids. Written as DNA, the CDR3 is TGTGCCAGCAGTGAAGGGTCAGGGGCCGAGCAGTTCTTC. This translates into CASSEGSGAEQFF.

This clonotype came up many times. The chain couples TRBV11-3 to TRBJ2-3; D possibly corresponds to TRBD2 (6 bases). Per the germline V gene, CDR1 is SGHNT and CDR2 is YENEEA. V was trimmed by 4 bases and J by 9 bases, leaving 20 bases between them. This CDR3 has 15 residues. The CDR3 reads CASSYGRGSGATQYF. The CDR3 region has the DNA TGTGCCAGCAGCTACGGTAGGGGTAGCGGAGCCACGCAGTATTTT.

Only a few counts were recorded for this clonotype. The chain employs TRBV28 and TRBJ2-3; TRBD1 agrees at 8 bases. Germline CDR1 MDHEN, CDR2 SYDVKM. The CDR3 covers 17 residues. The J segment lost 3 bases and the V segment lost 5 bases, leaving 13 bases of the junction unmatched. CDR3 sequence (DNA): TGTGCCAGCAGTCCGTCAGGACAGGGAATATTTACAGATACGCAGTATTTT. Residues: CASSPSGQGIFTDTQYF.

This clonotype was recorded a few times. The rearrangement uses TRBV6-1 and TRBJ1-2; perhaps TRBD1 as D (5 bases). This CDR3 has 13 amino acids. Trimming removed 0 bases at V and 7 bases at J, with 9 bases between. The germline V gene has CDR1 MNHNS and CDR2 SASEGT. Here the CDR3 DNA reads TGTGCCAGCAGTGAAGCCTGGAGGGGTGGCTACACCTTC. Translating gives CASSEAWRGGYTF.

This clonotype was detected ten times or more. The V call is TRBV13, the J call TRBJ2-1; unclear D gene. Trimming pared 5 bases from V and 3 bases from J, leaving 14 bases between. In germline, CDR1 is PRHDT, CDR2 FYEKMQ (reference sequence). The CDR3 covers 15 residues. The CDR3 loop reads CASSRKEFVYNEQFF. CDR3 DNA: TGTGCCAGCAGCCGCAAGGAATTCGTCTACAATGAGCAGTTCTTC.

This clonotype appeared many times. V and J are TRBV6-2 or TRBV6-3 and TRBJ1-1; no clear D. Trimming left V 6 bases short and J 5 bases short, with 7 bases between. The CDR3 is 11 amino acids. Looked up from germline, CDR1 is MNHEY and CDR2 is SVGEGT. As DNA, the CDR3 is TGTGCCAGCAGATATGAGACTGAAGCTTTCTTT. It codes for CASRYETEAFF.

This clonotype was seen ten or more times. The chain employs TRBV15 and TRBJ1-5; D is ambiguous. Germline values: CDR1 LNHNV, CDR2 YYDKDF (reference sequence). This CDR3 contains 14 residues. Trimming removed 0 bases at V and 5 bases at J, with 8 bases between. The CDR3, as DNA: TGTGCCACCAGCAGAGATAACGGCGATCAGCCCCAGCATTTT. Translating it yields CATSRDNGDQPQHF. Filled out from reference TRBV15 and TRBJ1-5, the complete variable domain reads DAMVIQNPRYQVTQFGKPVTLSCSQTLNHNVMYWYQQKSSQAPKLLFHYYDKDFNNEADTPDNFQSRRPNTSFCFLDIRSPGLGDTAMYLCATSRDNGDQPQHFGDGTRLSIL.

This clonotype was counted a few times. The V call is TRBV7-9, the J call TRBJ1-4, with 9 bases that match TRBD1. V was pared by 5 bases and J by 3 bases, with 7 bases of the junction left unmatched. The CDR3 extends over 16 amino acids. Germline V gene data show CDR1 as SEHNR and CDR2 as FQNEAQ (reference sequence). The CDR3 reads CASSPPGQGPNEKLFF. CDR3 nucleotide sequence: TGTGCCAGCAGCCCGCCGGGACAGGGACCTAATGAAAAACTGTTTTTT.

This clonotype was observed at least ten times. The gene calls are TRBV11-2 and TRBJ2-1; 9 positions agree with TRBD2. This CDR3 comprises 16 residues. V trimming: 1 base; J trimming: 6 bases; junction bases outside the gene matches: 7. Germline assignment: CDR1 SGHAT and CDR2 FQNNGV. The CDR3 sequence is CASSLGGEAGGNEQFF. DNA of the CDR3: TGTGCCAGCAGCTTAGGGGGGGAAGCGGGAGGCAATGAGCAGTTCTTC.

This clonotype was recorded many times. V usage is TRBV28 and J usage is TRBJ2-3; no reliable D call. The CDR3 covers 12 residues. The V gene's germline CDR1 is MDHEN and CDR2 SYDVKM. V was pared by 8 bases and J by 7 bases, with 13 bases between. CDR3: CASARPEYTQYF. Written as DNA, the CDR3 is TGTGCCAGCGCCCGACCGGAGTATACGCAGTATTTT.

This clonotype was counted many times. V is TRBV20-1 and J is TRBJ1-5; 9 bases are shared with TRBD1. CDR3 size: 14 residues. Germline lookup yields CDR1 DFQATT and CDR2 SNEGSKA (reference sequence). The V segment lost 3 bases and the J segment 2 bases; nucleotides outside the gene matches: 2. CDR3 nucleotides: TGCAGTGCTAGGGACAGGGGCCGCAATCAGCCCCAGCATTTT. As protein: CSARDRGRNQPQHF.